The source of this TCR beta chain is a study of regulatory T cells in long-lasting Graves disease. This clonotype came up once. Time point given: newly diagnosed GD, antithyroid drugs for less than 3 months. Isolated PBMC RNA provided the starting material for the TCR library. The TCR beta library used iRepertoire HTBI primers with Arm-PCR amplification of CDR3. TCRdb reanalysed the multiplex PCR reads using MiXCR and keeps one entry per CDR3 protein. This table has roughly 250,000 distinct CDR3 sequences, approximately 20% appearing once. Trimming cost V 0 bases and J 1 base; bases outside gene matches: 10. CDR1 is DFQATT, CDR2 SNEGSKA, per germline (reference sequence). This CDR3 region has 17 residues. These data were also reused for a study on T cells in Graves' hyperthyroidism and ophthalmopathy.

J is TRBJ2-5 and V is TRBV20-1; 8 nucleotides line up with TRBD1. The specimen was peripheral blood mononuclear cells (PBMCs), collected at new diagnosis, from a patient treated with antithyroid drugs. This sequence originates from a woman aged 25-40 years with Graves disease. The CDR3 region has the DNA TGCAGTGCTAGAGATCAATGGGGACAGGCCTCCCAAGAGACCCAGTACTTC. Translated: CSARDQWGQASQETQYF.